The present entry profiles one T cell receptor beta chain with its context. The source of the sample is a study of blood T cell repertoires in COVID-19. Study information: Both acute and convalescent COVID-19 samples were obtained from the United States, Italy and Spain. T cells, B-cell-depleted T cells, or PBMCs provided the cDNA or gDNA that served as material.

The CDR3 contains 16 residues. Between the trimmed V and J ends, which lost 4 bases and 5 bases, there was a span of 21 bases. CDR1 and CDR2 from the germline V gene are KGHSH and LQKENI. Methods used by the authors: Amplified reference gene primers provided the basis for estimating nucleated cell counts. Assay used: immunoSEQ multiplex PCR; TCRdb lists only in-frame clones, some missing. The DNA was the basis for D and trimming; V, J and clone size are from that table. The table records approximately 140,000 clones, 85% of them present only once. The sample taken for sequencing was peripheral blood. The source of this sequence is a woman in her thirties or forties with active or convalescent COVID-19. The chain couples TRBV18 to TRBJ2-7, with D possibly being TRBD2 (6 bases). CDR3 nucleotide sequence: TGTGCCAGCTCACGTCAATCGGGACTGGGTGTCCACGAGCAGTACTTC. Translated, it gives CASSRQSGLGVHEQYF.